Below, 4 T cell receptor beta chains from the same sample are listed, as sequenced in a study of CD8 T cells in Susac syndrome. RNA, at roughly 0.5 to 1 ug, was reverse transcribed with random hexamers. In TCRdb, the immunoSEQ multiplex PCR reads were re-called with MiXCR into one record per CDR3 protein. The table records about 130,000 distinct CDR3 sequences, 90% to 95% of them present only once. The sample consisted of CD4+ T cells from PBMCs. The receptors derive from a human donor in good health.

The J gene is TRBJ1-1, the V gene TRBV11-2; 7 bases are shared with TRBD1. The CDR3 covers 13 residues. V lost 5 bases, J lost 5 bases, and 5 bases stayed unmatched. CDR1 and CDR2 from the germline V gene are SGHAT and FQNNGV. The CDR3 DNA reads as TGTGCCAGCAGCCTACAGGGGAGGACTGAAGCTTTCTTT. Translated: CASSLQGRTEAFF.

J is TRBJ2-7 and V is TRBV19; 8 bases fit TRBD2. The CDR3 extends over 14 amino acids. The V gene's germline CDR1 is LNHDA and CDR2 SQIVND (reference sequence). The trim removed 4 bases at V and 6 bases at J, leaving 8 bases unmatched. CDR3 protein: CASSTGTRRGEQYF. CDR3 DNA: TGTGCCAGTAGTACTGGGACTAGACGGGGCGAGCAGTACTTC.

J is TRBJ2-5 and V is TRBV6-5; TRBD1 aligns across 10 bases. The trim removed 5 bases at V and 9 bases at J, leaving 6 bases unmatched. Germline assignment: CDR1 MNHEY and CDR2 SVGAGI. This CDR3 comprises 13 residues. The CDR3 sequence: CASSAGQGMAQYF. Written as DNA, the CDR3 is TGTGCCAGCAGTGCGGGACAGGGGATGGCCCAGTACTTC.

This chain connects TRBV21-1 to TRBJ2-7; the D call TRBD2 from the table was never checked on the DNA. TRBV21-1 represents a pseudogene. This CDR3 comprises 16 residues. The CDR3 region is CASSINDQAGYYEQYF. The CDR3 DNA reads TGTGCCAGCAGCATCAATGACCAGGCGGGTTACTACGAGCAGTACTTC.